The 25 T cell receptor beta chains listed next were all sequenced from one sample in a study of T-cell reconstitution after alpha-beta-depleted transplantation in children. The TCRbeta library was prepared with unique molecular identifiers. TCRdb re-derived calls from the PCR reads in MiXCR, one entry per CDR3 protein. The table has under 450,000 distinct CDR3 sequences, 15% to 20% seen once. The starting material was PBMCs, mostly from graft donor cells, obtained 360 days after TCRalphabeta/CD19-depleted stem cell transplant. All receptors come from a boy younger than two who had a stem cell transplant for Wiskott-Aldrich syndrome, so the T cells may come from the graft donor.

V gene TRBV15 combines with J gene TRBJ2-2, with TRBD2 matching over 7 bases. J gave up 5 bases and V 0 bases, and 6 bases lay outside the gene matches. Looked up from germline, CDR1 is LNHNV and CDR2 is YYDKDF (reference sequence). CDR3 length equals 16 residues. The CDR3 region has the DNA TGTGCCACCAGCAGAGACTGGGGGGGTTGGACCGGGGAGCTGTTTTTT. This encodes CATSRDWGGWTGELFF.

This clonotype was picked up many times. The chain employs TRBV12-3 or TRBV12-4 and TRBJ2-1; D might be TRBD1 (5 bases). CDR3 length equals 14 residues. The ends were cut back, 2 bases at V and 5 bases at J, with 10 bases in the middle. CDR3 nucleotide sequence: TGTGCCAGCAGTTTACTAGGACAACACAATGAGCAGTTCTTC. Protein sequence: CASSLLGQHNEQFF.

The chain carries TRBV5-1 and TRBJ2-1, with 10 nucleotides matching TRBD1. Trimming removed 1 base from V and 9 bases from J; junction bases left unmatched: 7. Germline V lookup: CDR1 SGHRS, CDR2 YFSETQ. This CDR3 has 15 amino acids. The CDR3: CASSLTGTGVSEQFF. In DNA form, the CDR3 reads TGCGCCAGCAGCTTGACCGGGACAGGGGTGAGTGAGCAGTTCTTC.

The gene calls are TRBV2 and TRBJ2-7; D possibly matches TRBD1 or TRBD2 (5 bases each). Trimming removed 5 bases from V and 3 bases from J, with 20 bases in between. The CDR3 is 16 amino acids. The germline gives CDR1 SNHLY, CDR2 FYNNEI. The chain's CDR3 is CASSLPRGDFLYEQYF. The CDR3 coding sequence is TGTGCCAGCAGTCTTCCCCGGGGCGATTTCCTCTACGAGCAGTACTTC.

The chain is built from TRBV5-1 and TRBJ2-5; 11 nucleotides line up with TRBD2. There are 16 residues in the CDR3. Looked up from germline, CDR1 is SGHRS and CDR2 is YFSETQ. V was clipped by 0 bases and J by 4 bases; unmatched bases: 5. The CDR3 region is CASSLATSGRPETQYF. The CDR3 coding sequence is TGCGCCAGCAGCTTGGCCACTAGCGGGAGACCAGAGACCCAGTACTTC.

This clonotype was counted between two and nine times. The CDR3 sequence: CASLRRAYNEQFF. CDR3 coding DNA: TGTGCCAGCCTTCGGCGGGCCTACAATGAGCAGTTCTTC. The chain is built from TRBV5-6 and TRBJ2-1; TRBD2 might be the D (5 bases). This CDR3 has 13 residues. Germline CDR1 and CDR2: SGHDT and YYEEEE. The V end was cut by 7 bases, the J end by 2 bases, with 10 bases between.

V usage is TRBV29-1 and J usage is TRBJ1-2; 7 bases match TRBD1. This CDR3 has 12 amino acids. Germline V gene lookup returns CDR1 SQVTM and CDR2 ANQGSEA. The V gene end was trimmed by 4 bases and the J gene end by 4 bases; junction bases not matched to a gene: 3. The chain's CDR3 is CSVVGQIYGYTF. In DNA, the CDR3 is TGCAGCGTTGTGGGACAGATCTATGGCTACACCTTC. The full variable domain, with the rest looked up from reference TRBV29-1 and TRBJ1-2, is SAVISQKPSRDICQRGTSLTIQCQVDSQVTMMFWYRQQPGQSLTLIATANQGSEATYESGFVIDKFPISRPNLTFSTLTVSNMSPEDSSIYLCSVVGQIYGYTFGSGTRLTVV.

This clonotype was counted only a few times. A much larger clone lies a single base off, so this may be a read error. The chain uses TRBV18 and TRBJ1-1; D unclear. Germline V gene lookup returns CDR1 KGHSH and CDR2 LQKENI. V lost 3 bases, J lost 7 bases, and 12 bases lay in between. The CDR3 is made up of 13 amino acids. In nucleotides, the CDR3 is TGTGCCAGCTCACCGGGCTTACAGAGTGAAGCTTTCTTT. Protein product: CASSPGLQSEAFF.

The rearrangement uses TRBV13 and TRBJ2-5, with 10 nucleotides matching TRBD1. Germline assignment: CDR1 PRHDT and CDR2 FYEKMQ (reference sequence). The trim removed 6 bases at V and 3 bases at J, leaving 4 bases unmatched. This CDR3 comprises 14 residues. The CDR3: CASSSTGGEETQYF. In DNA form, the CDR3 reads TGTGCCAGCAGTTCGACAGGGGGCGAAGAGACCCAGTACTTC.

This chain's CDR3 is CATSDPGDSQETQYF. As DNA, the CDR3 is TGTGCCACCAGTGATCCCGGGGACAGCCAAGAGACCCAGTACTTC. The V and J genes are TRBV24-1 and TRBJ2-5; TRBD1 aligns across 7 bases. The CDR3 contains 15 residues. Germline loops: CDR1 KGHDR, CDR2 SFDVKD. Trimming removed 3 bases from V and 1 base from J; junction bases left unmatched: 4.

V and J are TRBV30 and TRBJ2-5; no clear D. Germline CDR1 and CDR2: GTSNPN and SVGIG (reference sequence). V lost 5 bases, J lost 0 bases, and 16 bases lay in between. The CDR3 loop spans 15 amino acids. The CDR3 DNA reads as TGTGCCTGGGTTTCTGGCGGACCGTACCAAGAGACCCAGTACTTC. This codes for CAWVSGGPYQETQYF.

This clonotype has just a few counts. Sequence at one end of the junction differs from germline and may be a read error. This chain uses TRBV24-1 with TRBJ2-1; 7 positions match TRBD2. Germline V gene sequence: CDR1 KGHDR, CDR2 SFDVKD. The CDR3 is 17 residues long. The CDR3 DNA is TGTGCCACCAGTGACTCCCAGCGGGACGCTTCCTACAACGAGCAGTTCTTC. It translates to CATSDSQRDASYNEQFF.

This clonotype was observed a few times. The chain recombines TRBV6-5 with TRBJ1-5; D not resolved. Germline lookup yields CDR1 MNHEY and CDR2 SVGAGI. The CDR3 runs to 15 residues. The germline V and J ends were trimmed by 9 bases and 3 bases, with 18 bases remaining between them. The CDR3 coding sequence is TGTGCCAGTCTCGGACGGACTACTTTCAATCAGCCCCAGCATTTT. The encoded protein is CASLGRTTFNQPQHF.

This clonotype has more than one count but fewer than ten. The chain combines TRBV29-1 with TRBJ2-5, with no clear D. Per the germline V gene, CDR1 is SQVTM and CDR2 is ANQGSEA. The V and J ends lost 4 bases and 1 base respectively, with 10 bases between them. The CDR3 covers 13 residues. Here the CDR3 reads CSVGLVFQETQYF. CDR3 DNA: TGCAGCGTTGGGTTGGTGTTCCAAGAGACCCAGTACTTC.

This clonotype was recorded at least ten times. This rearrangement joins TRBV24-1 to TRBJ2-3; unclear D gene. The CDR3 extends over 11 amino acids. The ends were cut back, 6 bases at V and 7 bases at J, with 7 bases in the middle. CDR1 is KGHDR and CDR2 is SFDVKD in the germline V gene. This CDR3 is CATSSMNTQYF. The DNA of the CDR3 is TGTGCCACCAGTTCCATGAATACGCAGTATTTT.

This clonotype was seen a few times. The chain carries TRBV6-2 or TRBV6-3 and TRBJ1-5, with 7 bases identical to TRBD1. The CDR3 loop spans 15 amino acids. Germline CDR1 reads MNHEY; CDR2 reads SVGEGT. Trimming removed 5 bases from V and 3 bases from J; junction bases left unmatched: 7. CDR3 sequence (DNA): TGTGCCAGCAGTCGACAGGGCGTTAACAATCAGCCCCAGCATTTT. This gives the protein CASSRQGVNNQPQHF.

The chain uses TRBV20-1 and TRBJ2-7; TRBD2 might be the D (6 bases). CDR1 is DFQATT, CDR2 SNEGSKA, per germline (reference sequence). Trimming shortened V by 0 bases and J by 2 bases, and 11 bases separated the two germline ends. This CDR3 is built from 14 residues. CDR3 DNA sequence: TGCAGTGCTAGAGAGGAGGGCAGTACCTACGAGCAGTACTTC. Residues: CSAREEGSTYEQYF.

The sample holds many counts of this clonotype. The V gene is TRBV7-2, the J gene TRBJ2-7; no firm D call. Germline loops: CDR1 SGHTA, CDR2 FQGNSA. V lost 8 bases to trimming and J lost 1 base, with 12 bases between them. This CDR3 is built from 13 residues. DNA of the CDR3: TGTGCCAGCCCGGTGCCCCTATCCTACGAGCAGTACTTC. Protein: CASPVPLSYEQYF.

This clonotype was observed many times. The chain is built from TRBV6-5 and TRBJ2-7, with 8 bases that match TRBD1. Germline trimming cut 7 bases from V and 3 bases from J; bases unmatched to any gene: 20. The germline V gene encodes CDR1 MNHEY and CDR2 SVGAGI. The CDR3 loop spans 18 amino acids. CDR3 in DNA: TGTGCCAGCAAAATCCGGCAGGGGGCATTGACAGACTTCTACGAGCAGTACTTC. Its translation is CASKIRQGALTDFYEQYF.

This clonotype was observed a few times. This chain uses TRBV27 with TRBJ2-3; D may be TRBD2 (7 bases). The CDR3 runs to 15 residues. V shed 1 base and J shed 1 base, with 9 bases lying between them. The germline CDR1 and CDR2 sequences are MNHEY and SMNVEV (reference sequence). CDR3 in DNA: TGTGCCAGCAGTTTATGGGAGGGGGGCACAGATACGCAGTATTTT. As protein: CASSLWEGGTDTQYF.

The chain couples TRBV4-3 to TRBJ2-6; no firm D call. This CDR3 has 15 amino acids. Germline CDR1 reads LGHNA; CDR2 reads YSLEER. With 1 base removed from V and 4 bases from J, the gap between germline ends came to 8 bases. The CDR3: CASSQGGSGANVLTF. CDR3 bases: TGCGCCAGCAGCCAAGGGGGATCGGGGGCCAACGTCCTGACTTTC.

CDR3 sequence reads: CASRRTGSYNEQFF. In DNA form, the CDR3 reads TGTGCCAGCAGGAGGACAGGTTCCTACAATGAGCAGTTCTTC. The rearrangement uses TRBV12-3 or TRBV12-4 and TRBJ2-1; 7 positions match TRBD1. V shed 6 bases, J shed 1 base, and the junction held 3 bases outside the gene matches. The CDR3 loop spans 14 amino acids.

This clonotype was observed a few times. V gene TRBV27 combines with J gene TRBJ2-2; D call uncertain. Germline assignment: CDR1 MNHEY and CDR2 SMNVEV (reference sequence). With 5 bases removed from V and 5 bases from J, the gap between germline ends came to 18 bases. The CDR3 length is 16 residues. The CDR3 DNA is TGTGCCAGCAGTCTTCCCCGTGGCAGGACGACCGGGGAGCTGTTTTTT. Translation: CASSLPRGRTTGELFF.

This clonotype was picked up a small number of times. The gene calls are TRBV5-1 and TRBJ2-7; TRBD1 aligns across 7 bases. This CDR3 has 18 amino acids. CDR1 and CDR2 from the germline V gene are SGHRS and YFSETQ. V was pared by 0 bases and J by 5 bases, with 17 bases of the junction left unmatched. The CDR3 bases are TGCGCCAGCAGCTTGGTCCGAGGGAGCCCTACAGGGGCGGACGAGCAGTACTTC. Protein sequence: CASSLVRGSPTGADEQYF.

This sequence joins TRBV19 and TRBJ2-1; TRBD1 or TRBD2 may be the D gene (5 bases each). CDR3 length: 20 residues. Trimming stripped 7 bases from V and 6 bases from J, with 34 bases between. In germline, CDR1 is LNHDA, CDR2 SQIVND (reference sequence). As DNA, the CDR3 is TGTGCCAGTAACCCCGGGGCAGGACACTCACCCACCCCGTCGTTCAATGAGCAGTTCTTC. Its protein product is CASNPGAGHSPTPSFNEQFF.